A selection of T cell receptor beta chains follows, all from one sample in a study of T cells and copy number aberrations in small-cell lung cancer. Repertoires were generated with immunoSEQ multiplex PCR, while TCRdb's copy carries only in-frame clones and drops some. The sample carries 9,400 or so clones, nearly 80% recorded once. Sample: normal tissue next to the tumor. The receptors derive from a man aged 55-75 years with small cell lung cancer. Each CDR3 is given with its conserved first and last residue. The order of the fields is CDR3 length, V gene, J gene, CDR3 protein.

13	TRBV2	TRBJ2-7	CASSEADREEQYF
14	TRBV5-1	TRBJ1-2	CASSPGTGLDGYTF
15	TRBV5-6	TRBJ1-2	CASSIDRAARRGYTF
11	TRBV30	TRBJ1-1	CAWSGALGTFF
11	TRBV7-9	TRBJ2-5	CASSRSETQYF
16	TRBV14	TRBJ2-3	CASSQDMMSYADTQYF
13	TRBV7-3	TRBJ1-1	CASSPGQGQEAFF
15	TRBV30	TRBJ1-4	CAWSVSGQGREKLFF
18	TRBV9	TRBJ2-3	CASSERLAGGLSGDTQYF
13	TRBV10-1	TRBJ2-7	CASSPSPIYEQYF
15	TRBV7-2	TRBJ2-6	CASSPRGSGANVLTF
12	TRBV21-1	TRBJ1-2	CASNARGFGYTF
13	TRBV27	TRBJ1-1	CASSSGRGTEAFF
16	TRBV9	TRBJ2-1	CASSGGASPSYNEQFF
16	TRBV5-5	TRBJ1-2	CASSSFGGQGSDGYTF
15	TRBV5-1	TRBJ2-5	CASAVSGGAKETQYF
16	TRBV19	TRBJ2-2	CASKPERGTNTGELFF
17	TRBV19	TRBJ2-1	CASSSYGAGASYNEQFF
13	TRBV29-1	TRBJ2-3	CSVIPAGVDTQYF
16	TRBV2	TRBJ1-2	CASRARTGVGMEGYTF
14	TRBV7-8	TRBJ1-2	CASSRDRGTYGYTF
13	TRBV5-8	TRBJ1-2	CASSLAALYGGTF
12	TRBV5-1	TRBJ2-7	CASSETTYEQYF
11	TRBV19	TRBJ1-2	CASSINYGYTF
14	TRBV6-4	TRBJ1-2	CASSEGQGASGYTF
10	TRBV30	TRBJ1-1	CAWGDSRAFF
15	TRBV27	TRBJ1-5	CASPQDLDSNQPQHF
13	TRBV29-1	TRBJ2-7	CSVEVRRAGEQYF
15	TRBV11-3	TRBJ1-1	CASSPPQDRGTEAFF
16	TRBV11-3	TRBJ2-3	CASSPLGAGERDTQYF
15	TRBV18	TRBJ2-5	CASSGGDRNQETQYF
13	TRBV25-1	TRBJ1-5	CASSEGNNQPQHF
15	TRBV6-5	TRBJ1-2	CASSYSTPGGDGYTF
13	TRBV11-3	TRBJ2-1	CASSTLGVHEQFF
15	TRBV11-2	TRBJ2-1	CASSRRDGSYNEQFF
16	TRBV19	TRBJ2-1	CASSIAGTGAYNEQFF
15	TRBV28	TRBJ2-5	CASRPQTGGQETQYF
16	TRBV28	TRBJ1-4	CASSLGQGGTNEKLFF
13	TRBV13	TRBJ2-1	CASSLSAVVEQFF
14	TRBV6-1	TRBJ2-2	CASREGPNTGELFF